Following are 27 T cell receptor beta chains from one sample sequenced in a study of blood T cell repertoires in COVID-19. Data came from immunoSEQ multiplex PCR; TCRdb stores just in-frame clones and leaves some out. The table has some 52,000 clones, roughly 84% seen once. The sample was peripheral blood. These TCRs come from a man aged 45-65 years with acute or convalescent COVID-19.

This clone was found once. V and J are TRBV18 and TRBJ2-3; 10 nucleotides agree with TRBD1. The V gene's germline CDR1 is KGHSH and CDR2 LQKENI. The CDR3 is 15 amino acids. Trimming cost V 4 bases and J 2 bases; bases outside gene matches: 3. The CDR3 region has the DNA TGTGCCAGCTCACTAGGGACAGGGGACACAGATACGCAGTATTTT. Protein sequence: CASSLGTGDTDTQYF.

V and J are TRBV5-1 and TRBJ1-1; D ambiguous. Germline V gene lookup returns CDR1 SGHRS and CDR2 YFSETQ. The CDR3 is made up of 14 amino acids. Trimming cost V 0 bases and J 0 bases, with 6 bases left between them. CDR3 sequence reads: CASSLVQVNTEAFF. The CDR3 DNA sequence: TGCGCCAGCAGCTTGGTTCAGGTGAACACTGAAGCTTTCTTT. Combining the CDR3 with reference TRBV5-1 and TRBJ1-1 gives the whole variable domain KAGVTQTPRYLIKTRGQQVTLSCSPISGHRSVSWYQQTPGQGLQFLFEYFSETQRNKGNFPGRFSGRQFSNSRSEMNVSTLELGDSALYLCASSLVQVNTEAFFGQGTRLTVV.

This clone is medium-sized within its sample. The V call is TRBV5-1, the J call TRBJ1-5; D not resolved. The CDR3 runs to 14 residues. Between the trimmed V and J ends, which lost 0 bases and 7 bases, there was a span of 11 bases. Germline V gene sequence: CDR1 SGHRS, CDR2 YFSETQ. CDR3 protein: CASSLGEGWQPQHF. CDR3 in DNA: TGCGCCAGCAGCTTGGGGGAGGGTTGGCAGCCCCAGCATTTT.

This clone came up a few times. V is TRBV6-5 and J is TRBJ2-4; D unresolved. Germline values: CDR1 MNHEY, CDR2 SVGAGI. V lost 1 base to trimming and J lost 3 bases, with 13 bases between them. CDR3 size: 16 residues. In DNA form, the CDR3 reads TGTGCCAGCAGTTACTTGGCAGGCCAAGACAAAAACATTCAGTACTTC. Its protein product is CASSYLAGQDKNIQYF.

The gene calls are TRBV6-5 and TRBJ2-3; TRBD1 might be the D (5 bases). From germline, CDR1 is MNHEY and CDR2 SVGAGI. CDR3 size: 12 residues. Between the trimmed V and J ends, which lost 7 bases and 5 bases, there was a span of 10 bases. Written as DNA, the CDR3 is TGTGCCAGCAAAGTAGGGGAAGATACGCAGTATTTT. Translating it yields CASKVGEDTQYF.

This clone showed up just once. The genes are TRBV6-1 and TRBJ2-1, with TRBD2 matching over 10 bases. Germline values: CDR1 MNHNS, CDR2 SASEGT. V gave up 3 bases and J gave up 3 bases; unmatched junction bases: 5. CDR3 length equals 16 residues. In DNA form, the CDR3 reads TGTGCCAGCAGTGACCAAGGACTAGCGGACTACAATGAGCAGTTCTTC. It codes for CASSDQGLADYNEQFF.

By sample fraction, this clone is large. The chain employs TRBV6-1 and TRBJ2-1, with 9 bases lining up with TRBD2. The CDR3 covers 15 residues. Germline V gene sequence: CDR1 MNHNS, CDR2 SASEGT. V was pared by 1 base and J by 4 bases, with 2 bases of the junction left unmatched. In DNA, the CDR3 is TGTGCCAGCAGTGAAGAACTAGCGGGTTACAATGAGCAGTTCTTC. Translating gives CASSEELAGYNEQFF.

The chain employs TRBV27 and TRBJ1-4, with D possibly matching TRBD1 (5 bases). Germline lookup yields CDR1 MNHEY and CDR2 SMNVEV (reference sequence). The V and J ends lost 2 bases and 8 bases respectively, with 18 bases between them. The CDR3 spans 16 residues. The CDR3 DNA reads TGTGCCAGCAGTTTAGGTGGGAGGGGATATAACGAAAAACTGTTTTTT. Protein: CASSLGGRGYNEKLFF.

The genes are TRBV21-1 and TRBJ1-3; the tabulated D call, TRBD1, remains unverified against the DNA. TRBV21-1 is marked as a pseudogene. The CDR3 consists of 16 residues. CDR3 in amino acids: CASSPSRDRHGNTIYF. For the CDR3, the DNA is TGTGCCAGCAGCCCGTCGCGGGACAGACATGGAAACACCATATATTTT.

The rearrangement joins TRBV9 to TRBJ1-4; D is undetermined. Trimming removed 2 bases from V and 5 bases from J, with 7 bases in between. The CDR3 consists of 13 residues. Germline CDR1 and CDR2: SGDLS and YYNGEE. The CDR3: CASSVGLNEKLFF. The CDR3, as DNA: TGTGCCAGCAGCGTCGGACTAAATGAAAAACTGTTTTTT.

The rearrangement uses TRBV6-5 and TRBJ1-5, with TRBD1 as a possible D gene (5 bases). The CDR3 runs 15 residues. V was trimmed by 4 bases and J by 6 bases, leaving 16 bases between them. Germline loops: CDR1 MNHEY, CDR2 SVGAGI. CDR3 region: CASSSLRGSVQPQHF. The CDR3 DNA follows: TGTGCCAGCAGTTCTCTGCGGGGGTCGGTTCAGCCCCAGCATTTT.

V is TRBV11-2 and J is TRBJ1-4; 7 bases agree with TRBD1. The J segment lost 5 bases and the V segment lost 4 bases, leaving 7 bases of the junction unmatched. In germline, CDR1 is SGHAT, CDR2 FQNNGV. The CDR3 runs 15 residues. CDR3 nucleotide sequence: TGTGCCAGCAGCTCCACCGGGACAGTGAATGAAAAACTGTTTTTT. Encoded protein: CASSSTGTVNEKLFF.

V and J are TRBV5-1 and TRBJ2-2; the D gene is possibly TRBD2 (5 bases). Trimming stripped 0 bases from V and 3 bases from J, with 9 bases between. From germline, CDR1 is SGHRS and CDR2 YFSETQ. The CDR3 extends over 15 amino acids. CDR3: CASSLVALDTGELFF. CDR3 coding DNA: TGCGCCAGCAGCTTGGTAGCGTTGGACACCGGGGAGCTGTTTTTT.

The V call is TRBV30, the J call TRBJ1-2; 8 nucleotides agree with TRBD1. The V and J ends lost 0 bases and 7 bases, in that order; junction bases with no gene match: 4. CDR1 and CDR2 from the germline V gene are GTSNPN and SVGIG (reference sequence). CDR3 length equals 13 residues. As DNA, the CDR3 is TGTGCCTGGAGTGTAAGGACAGGGCTTGGCTACACCTTC. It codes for CAWSVRTGLGYTF.

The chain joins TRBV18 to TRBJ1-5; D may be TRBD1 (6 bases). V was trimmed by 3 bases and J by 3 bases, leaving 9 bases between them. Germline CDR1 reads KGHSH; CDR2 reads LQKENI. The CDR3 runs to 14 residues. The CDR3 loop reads CASSPGQTNQPQHF. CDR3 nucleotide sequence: TGTGCCAGCTCACCCGGACAGACCAATCAGCCCCAGCATTTT.

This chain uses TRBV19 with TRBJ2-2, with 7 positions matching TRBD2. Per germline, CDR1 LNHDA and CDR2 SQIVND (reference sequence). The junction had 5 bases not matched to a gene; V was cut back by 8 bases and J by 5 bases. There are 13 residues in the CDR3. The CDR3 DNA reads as TGTGCCAGTTCAGTGGGGGGGACCGGGGAGCTGTTTTTT. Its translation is CASSVGGTGELFF.

The CDR3 is CASSQGLASTDTQYF. DNA for the CDR3: TGTGCCAGCAGCCAAGGACTAGCCAGCACAGATACGCAGTATTTT. The chain carries TRBV3-1 (or the pseudogene TRBV3-2) and TRBJ2-3; 7 bases line up with TRBD2. V lost 1 base, J lost 0 bases, and 1 base stayed unmatched. In germline, CDR1 is LGHDT, CDR2 YNNKEL (reference sequence). CDR3 length: 15 amino acids.

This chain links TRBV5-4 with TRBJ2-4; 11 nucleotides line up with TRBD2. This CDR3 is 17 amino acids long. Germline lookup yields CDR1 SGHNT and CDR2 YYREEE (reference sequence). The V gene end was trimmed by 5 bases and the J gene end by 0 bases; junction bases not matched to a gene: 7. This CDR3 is CASSSPTSGVAKNIQYF. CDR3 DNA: TGTGCCAGCAGTTCCCCGACTAGCGGGGTAGCCAAAAACATTCAGTACTTC.

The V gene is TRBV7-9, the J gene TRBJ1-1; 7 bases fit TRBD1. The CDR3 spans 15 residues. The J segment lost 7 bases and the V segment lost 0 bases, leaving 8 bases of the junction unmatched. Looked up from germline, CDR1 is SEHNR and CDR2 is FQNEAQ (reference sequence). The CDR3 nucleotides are TGTGCCAGCAGCTTAGCGCGAGGGGGCGCGGGTGAAGCTTTCTTT. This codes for CASSLARGGAGEAFF.

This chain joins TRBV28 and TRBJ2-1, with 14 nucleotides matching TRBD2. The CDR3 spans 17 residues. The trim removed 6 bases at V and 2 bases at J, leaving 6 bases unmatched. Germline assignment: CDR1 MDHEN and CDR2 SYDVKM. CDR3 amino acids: CASSPGLAGATYNEQFF. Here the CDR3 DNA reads TGTGCCAGCAGCCCGGGACTAGCGGGGGCAACCTACAATGAGCAGTTCTTC. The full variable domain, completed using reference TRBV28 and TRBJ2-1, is DVKVTQSSRYLVKRTGEKVFLECVQDMDHENMFWYRQDPGLGLRLIYFSYDVKMKEKGDIPEGYSVSREKKERFSLILESASTNQTSMYLCASSPGLAGATYNEQFFGPGTRLTVL.

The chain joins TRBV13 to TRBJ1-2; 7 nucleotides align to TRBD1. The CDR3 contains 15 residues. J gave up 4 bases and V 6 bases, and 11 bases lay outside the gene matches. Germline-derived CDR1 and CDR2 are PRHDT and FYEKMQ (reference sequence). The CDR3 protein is CASRSNRGPSYGYTF. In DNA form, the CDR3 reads TGTGCCAGCAGAAGCAACAGGGGACCCTCCTATGGCTACACCTTC.

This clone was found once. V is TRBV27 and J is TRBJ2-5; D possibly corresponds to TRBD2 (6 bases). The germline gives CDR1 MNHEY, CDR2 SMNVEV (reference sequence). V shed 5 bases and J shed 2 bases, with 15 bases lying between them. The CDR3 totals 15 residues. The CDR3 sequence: CASSPSRDFQETQYF. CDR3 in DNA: TGTGCCAGCAGTCCGAGCCGGGACTTTCAAGAGACCCAGTACTTC.

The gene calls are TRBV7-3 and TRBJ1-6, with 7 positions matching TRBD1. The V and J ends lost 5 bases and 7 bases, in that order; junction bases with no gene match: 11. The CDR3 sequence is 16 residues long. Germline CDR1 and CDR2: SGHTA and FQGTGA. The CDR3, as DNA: TGTGCCAGCAGCGCTCAGGGGGGACTTGGGAATTCACCCCTCCACTTT. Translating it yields CASSAQGGLGNSPLHF.

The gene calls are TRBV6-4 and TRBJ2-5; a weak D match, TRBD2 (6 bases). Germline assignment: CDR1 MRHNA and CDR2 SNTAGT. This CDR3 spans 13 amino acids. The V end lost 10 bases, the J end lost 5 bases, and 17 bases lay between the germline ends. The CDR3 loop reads CATCVPGEETQYF. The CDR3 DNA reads TGTGCCACCTGCGTCCCGGGGGAGGAGACCCAGTACTTC.

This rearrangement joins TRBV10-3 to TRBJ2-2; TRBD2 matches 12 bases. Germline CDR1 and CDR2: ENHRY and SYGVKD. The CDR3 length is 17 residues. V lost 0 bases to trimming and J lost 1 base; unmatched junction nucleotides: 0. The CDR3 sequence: CAISESTSGGNTGELFF. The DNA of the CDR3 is TGTGCCATCAGTGAGTCGACTAGCGGGGGGAACACCGGGGAGCTGTTTTTT.

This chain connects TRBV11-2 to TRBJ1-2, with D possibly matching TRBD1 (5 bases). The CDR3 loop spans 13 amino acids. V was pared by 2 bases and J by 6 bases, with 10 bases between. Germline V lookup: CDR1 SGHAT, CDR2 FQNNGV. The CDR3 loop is CASSLIRDDGYTF. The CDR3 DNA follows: TGTGCCAGCAGCTTAATCAGGGATGATGGCTACACCTTC.

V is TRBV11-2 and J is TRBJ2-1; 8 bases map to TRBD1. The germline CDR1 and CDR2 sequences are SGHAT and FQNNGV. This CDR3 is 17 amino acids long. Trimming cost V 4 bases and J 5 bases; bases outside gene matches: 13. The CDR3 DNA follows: TGTGCCAGCAGCTACGAGTCCCTGGGGACAGGACACAATGAGCAGTTCTTC. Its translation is CASSYESLGTGHNEQFF.